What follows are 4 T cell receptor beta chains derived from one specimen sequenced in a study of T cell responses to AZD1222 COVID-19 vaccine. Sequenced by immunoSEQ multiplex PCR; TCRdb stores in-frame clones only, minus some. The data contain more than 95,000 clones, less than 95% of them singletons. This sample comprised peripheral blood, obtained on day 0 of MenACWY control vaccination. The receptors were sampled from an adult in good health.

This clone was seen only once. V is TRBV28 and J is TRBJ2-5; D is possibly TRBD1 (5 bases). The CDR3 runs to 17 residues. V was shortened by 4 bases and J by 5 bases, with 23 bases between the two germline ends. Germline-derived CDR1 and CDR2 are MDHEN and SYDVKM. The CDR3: CASSSAMRKDTGETQYF. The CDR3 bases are TGTGCCAGCAGTTCAGCGATGCGAAAGGACACCGGCGAGACCCAGTACTTC.

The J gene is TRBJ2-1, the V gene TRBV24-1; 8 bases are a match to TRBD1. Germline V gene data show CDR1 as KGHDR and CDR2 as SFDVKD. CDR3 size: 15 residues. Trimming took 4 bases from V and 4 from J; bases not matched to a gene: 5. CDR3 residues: CATSEGTGNYNEQFF. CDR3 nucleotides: TGTGCCACCAGTGAAGGGACAGGTAATTACAATGAGCAGTTCTTC.

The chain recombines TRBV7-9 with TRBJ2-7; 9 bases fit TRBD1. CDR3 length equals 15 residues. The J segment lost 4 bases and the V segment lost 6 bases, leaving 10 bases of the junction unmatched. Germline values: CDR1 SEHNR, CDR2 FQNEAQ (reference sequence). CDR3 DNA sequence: TGTGCCAGCAGTTACCACCACAGGGGGCATTACGAGCAGTACTTC. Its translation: CASSYHHRGHYEQYF.

DNA for the CDR3: TGTGCCAGCAGTGCCGAAAGAGCGGGGGGAATCTACGTC. Translation gives CASSAERAGGIYV. The V and J genes are TRBV6-2 or TRBV6-3 and TRBJ2-7; TRBD2 aligns across 9 bases. Germline-derived CDR1 and CDR2 are MNHEY and SVGEGT. The length of the CDR3 is 13 residues. With 5 bases clipped from V and 13 bases from J, the junction kept 12 bases outside the gene matches.